A single sample is the source of the 7 T cell receptor beta chains below, sequenced in a study of yellow fever vaccine responses in identical twins. TCRdb reprocessed the RT-PCR reads via MiXCR and lists one record per CDR3 protein. The data hold roughly 4,200 distinct CDR3 sequences, with 65% to 90% observed a single time. This sample comprised T cells from blood (PBMCs), unsorted or a sorted subset (not recorded which), obtained before or after yellow fever vaccination (not recorded which). Receptor source: a woman aged 18-30 years who received the yellow fever vaccine.

The chain couples TRBV7-6 to TRBJ1-6, with 10 positions matching TRBD1. Germline V gene sequence: CDR1 SGHVS, CDR2 FNYEAQ. V shed 5 bases and J 10 bases; nucleotides not matched to a gene: 5. This CDR3 has 14 residues. The CDR3 loop is CASSPTGGQSPLHF. The CDR3 nucleotides read TGTGCCAGCAGCCCGACAGGGGGCCAGTCACCCCTCCACTTT.

This chain joins TRBV29-1 and TRBJ2-3, with 10 bases that match TRBD2. V was pared by 8 bases and J by 0 bases, with 11 bases of the junction left unmatched. Germline assignment: CDR1 SQVTM and CDR2 ANQGSEA. CDR3 length equals 16 residues. This CDR3 reads CSTIPTSGASTDTQYF. The CDR3 coding sequence is TGCAGCACAATCCCCACTAGCGGGGCTAGCACAGATACGCAGTATTTT.

V is TRBV5-1 and J is TRBJ2-6, with TRBD1 identical over 9 bases. The germline V gene encodes CDR1 SGHRS and CDR2 YFSETQ. J was trimmed by 0 bases and V by 0 bases; bases with no gene match: 7. This CDR3 contains 19 residues. The CDR3 DNA is TGCGCCAGCAGCTTGGCCAGGGACAGGGTAATCTCTGGGGCCAACGTCCTGACTTTC. Amino acids: CASSLARDRVISGANVLTF.

The V gene is TRBV11-3, the J gene TRBJ2-7; D is unresolved. The CDR3 runs to 17 residues. Per germline, CDR1 SGHNT and CDR2 YENEEA. V dropped 1 base and J dropped 3 bases, with 19 bases sitting between them. The CDR3 bases are TGTGCCAGCAGCTTAGTAGCTCGCGGTCACCTGATCTACGAGCAGTACTTC. Translation gives CASSLVARGHLIYEQYF.

This chain joins TRBV14 and TRBJ2-3; D not certain. V lost 0 bases and J 3 bases, leaving 16 bases between the germline ends. Germline V gene sequence: CDR1 SGHDN, CDR2 FVKESK. This CDR3 is 17 amino acids long. The CDR3 sequence is CASSQDLLLVGTDTQYF. The CDR3 region has the DNA TGTGCCAGCAGCCAAGACCTTCTCTTGGTGGGAACAGATACGCAGTATTTT.

This clonotype was observed once. This chain links TRBV3-1 with TRBJ1-1; the D gene is possibly TRBD1 (6 bases). CDR1 is LGHDT, CDR2 YNNKEL, per germline (reference sequence). CDR3 length: 15 residues. V lost 0 bases to trimming and J lost 1 base, with 9 bases between them. CDR3 DNA: TGTGCCAGCAGCCAAGAACCGACAGGGAACACTGAAGCTTTCTTT. This gives the protein CASSQEPTGNTEAFF.

This chain joins TRBV11-3 and TRBJ2-7; TRBD2 agrees at 10 bases. The CDR3 has 15 residues. Germline-derived CDR1 and CDR2 are SGHNT and YENEEA. Trimming at V came to 1 base and at J to 3 bases, leaving 3 bases not matched to a gene. The CDR3 protein is CASSLGSGGSYEQYF. The CDR3, as DNA: TGTGCCAGCAGCTTAGGTAGCGGGGGGAGCTACGAGCAGTACTTC.